This TCR beta chain appears in the sequencing data of a study of cytomegalovirus exposure and HLA in healthy donors. General study findings and limits: Presence/absence analyses took donor sequencing depth as roughly uniform.

PCR was performed using 60 Vbeta and 13 Jbeta primers. Libraries were prepared by immunoSEQ multiplex PCR; TCRdb keeps only in-frame clonotypes and omits some of them. The sample shows over 100,000 clones, 70% to 85% of them seen only once. Whereas donors were nominally healthy upon sampling, unrecorded immune exposures were probable. This CDR3 region has 13 residues. The germline V gene encodes CDR1 MRHNA and CDR2 SNTAGT. V lost 10 bases and J lost 3; bases outside the gene matches: 7. As regards this clone: Its antigen remains unidentified.

The TCR comes from a woman under 30 in good health and CMV-seropositive. What was sequenced was PBMCs. The V call is TRBV6-4, the J call TRBJ2-3, with TRBD2 matching 7 bases. In DNA form, the CDR3 reads TGTGCCACCTCAGCGGGACTAACAGATACGCAGTATTTT. It encodes CATSAGLTDTQYF.